Below are 12 T cell receptor beta chains sequenced from a single sample in a study of neurological immune-mediated disorders. A single record per CDR3 protein comes from TCRdb applying MiXCR to the 5' RACE reads. The sample records about 95,000 distinct CDR3 sequences, roughly 3.5% being singletons. Source material: PBMCs. The receptors derive from a young woman with multiple sclerosis.

This clonotype was recorded at least ten times. The chain uses TRBV16 and TRBJ1-1; D is uncertain. The CDR3 length is 15 residues. Looked up from germline, CDR1 is KGHSY and CDR2 is FQNENV. V was cut by 4 bases and J by 0 bases, with 12 bases left in between. CDR3 protein: CASSPRVRLNTEAFF. The DNA of the CDR3 is TGTGCCAGCAGCCCCCGGGTCAGGCTGAACACTGAAGCTTTCTTT.

This clonotype was detected only a few times. The chain combines TRBV7-2 with TRBJ1-2, with 7 bases matching TRBD1. The germline gives CDR1 SGHTA, CDR2 FQGNSA. This CDR3 spans 17 amino acids. V lost 0 bases to trimming and J lost 2 bases; unmatched junction nucleotides: 9. The CDR3 nucleotides are TGTGCCAGCAGCTTAGCGGCCGGGACAGAAAAAAACTATGGCTACACCTTC. Amino acids: CASSLAAGTEKNYGYTF. Together with reference TRBV7-2 and TRBJ1-2, the CDR3 gives the full variable domain: GAGVSQSPSNKVTEKGKDVELRCDPISGHTALYWYRQSLGQGLEFLIYFQGNSAPDKSGLPSDRFSAERTGGSVSTLTIQRTQQEDSAVYLCASSLAAGTEKNYGYTFGSGTRLTVV.

This clonotype showed up many times. The chain is built from TRBV4-2 and TRBJ2-7, with D tentatively TRBD1 (5 bases). Trimming took off 0 bases at V and 0 bases at J, with 9 bases between the two ends. The CDR3 is 15 amino acids. Germline CDR1 LGHNA, CDR2 YNFKEQ. This CDR3 reads CASSQEGESSYEQYF. The CDR3 coding sequence is TGTGCCAGCAGCCAAGAAGGGGAAAGCTCCTACGAGCAGTACTTC.

This clonotype was seen many times. The CDR3 region has the DNA TGTGCCAGCAGCCAAGGCACTTCTAACTATGGCTACACCTTC. Protein: CASSQGTSNYGYTF. This rearrangement joins TRBV4-2 to TRBJ1-2; D is uncertain. The V end lost 1 base, the J end lost 0 bases, and 6 bases lay between the germline ends. Germline V CDR1 and CDR2: LGHNA, YNFKEQ. The CDR3 contains 14 residues.

Ten or more counts support this clonotype. V usage is TRBV2 and J usage is TRBJ1-5; D gene unclear. The CDR3 runs 13 residues. Trimming stripped 6 bases from V and 0 bases from J, with 6 bases between. Germline lookup yields CDR1 SNHLY and CDR2 FYNNEI. CDR3 region: CASRNSSNQPQHF. CDR3 DNA sequence: TGTGCCAGCAGGAACAGTAGCAATCAGCCCCAGCATTTT.

This clonotype was seen many times. The chain links TRBV10-3 to TRBJ1-5; tentatively, D is TRBD1 (6 bases). The CDR3 has 15 amino acids. Germline CDR1 ENHRY, CDR2 SYGVKD. Trimming stripped 6 bases from V and 4 bases from J, with 16 bases between. Here the CDR3 DNA reads TGTGCCATCAGCGGAGGACAGACCCATAATCAGCCCCAGCATTTT. It is translated as CAISGGQTHNQPQHF.

This clonotype was seen many times. V is TRBV10-3 and J is TRBJ1-1; D is unclear. Trimming removed 7 bases at V and 0 bases at J, with 9 bases between. The CDR3 is made up of 13 amino acids. CDR1 is ENHRY and CDR2 is SYGVKD in the germline V gene. The CDR3 region has the DNA TGTGCCATCAAGAGAGACATGAACACTGAAGCTTTCTTT. It translates to CAIKRDMNTEAFF.

This clonotype was observed many times. The chain recombines TRBV5-1 with TRBJ2-1; perhaps TRBD2 as D (7 bases). Between the trimmed V and J ends, which lost 0 bases and 9 bases, there was a span of 16 bases. Germline loops: CDR1 SGHRS, CDR2 YFSETQ. The CDR3 runs 15 residues. The CDR3 DNA reads as TGCGCCAGCAGCTTGGTGGGGGGGCCGGGAGGTGAGCAGTTCTTC. This encodes CASSLVGGPGGEQFF.

This clonotype was detected ten times or more. This chain uses TRBV7-2 with TRBJ1-4, with unresolved D. The V end was cut by 1 base, the J end by 8 bases, with 14 bases between. The CDR3 runs to 15 residues. Germline CDR1 is SGHTA and CDR2 is FQGNSA. The CDR3 DNA follows: TGTGCCAGCAGCTTAGGGGGAAGCTATCTCGAAAAACTGTTTTTT. Translation: CASSLGGSYLEKLFF.

The sample holds many counts of this clonotype. For the CDR3, the DNA is TGTGCCAGCAGTCCCCAAGCGGGGGCCCCCACCGGGGAGCTGTTTTTT. Amino acid sequence: CASSPQAGAPTGELFF. V gene TRBV12-3 or TRBV12-4 combines with J gene TRBJ2-2, with 8 bases lining up with TRBD2. The CDR3 is 16 residues long. The V segment lost 5 bases and the J segment 4 bases; nucleotides outside the gene matches: 9.

Note on this clonotype: This may come from a read error, since a much larger clone is one base off. This chain uses TRBV2 with TRBJ2-2; D possibly corresponds to TRBD1 (6 bases). V was trimmed by 5 bases and J by 6 bases, leaving 10 bases between them. The CDR3 runs to 13 residues. Germline loops: CDR1 SNHLY, CDR2 FYNNEI. DNA of the CDR3: TGTGCCAGCAGTCAAAAGGGGGCCGGGGAGCTGTTTTTT. Its protein is CASSQKGAGELFF.

Many counts were recorded for this clonotype. This chain uses TRBV5-1 with TRBJ2-3; the D gene is possibly TRBD2 (6 bases). The V end was cut by 3 bases, the J end by 6 bases, with 14 bases between. The germline CDR1 and CDR2 sequences are SGHRS and YFSETQ. This CDR3 contains 14 residues. The CDR3 is CASSWRDPKDTQYF. CDR3 coding DNA: TGCGCCAGCAGCTGGAGGGACCCGAAGGATACGCAGTATTTT.